Each of the 16 T cell receptor beta chains below was sequenced from the same sample in a study of T cells after yellow fever vaccination. MiXCR, run by TCRdb on the 5' RACE reads, gives a single entry per CDR3 protein. Seen here are hundreds of thousands of distinct CDR3 sequences, about a fifth observed once, and the top ten hold over 11%. The source was PBMCs, collected 15 days after the yellow fever booster vaccination. Receptor source: a man between 25 and 39 years old who received the YFV17D yellow fever vaccine.

The chain carries TRBV23-1 and TRBJ2-1; 9 nucleotides match TRBD2. TRBV23-1 is designated an ORF whose function remains uncertain. This CDR3 comprises 15 residues. The V segment lost 4 bases and the J segment 9 bases; nucleotides outside the gene matches: 10. The CDR3 DNA sequence: TGCGCCAGCAGTCCTGCGGGAGGGCTTAAAGTTGAGCAGTTCTTC. Translation gives CASSPAGGLKVEQFF.

The CDR3 here is CAISEGEGHIEYF. The CDR3 DNA sequence: TGTGCCATCAGTGAAGGAGAGGGCCACATCGAGTACTTC. The chain couples TRBV10-3 to TRBJ2-4; the D gene is possibly TRBD2 (5 bases). With 3 bases removed from V and 14 bases from J, the gap between germline ends came to 17 bases. The CDR3 spans 13 residues. Germline assignment: CDR1 ENHRY and CDR2 SYGVKD.

This sequence joins TRBV18 and TRBJ2-3, with 7 bases lining up with TRBD2. Germline V gene lookup returns CDR1 KGHSH and CDR2 LQKENI. The CDR3 loop spans 15 amino acids. Germline trimming cut 2 bases from V and 6 bases from J; bases unmatched to any gene: 8. DNA for the CDR3: TGTGCCAGCTCACCATTGAGCGGGAAGTCGGATACGCAGTATTTT. Its translation: CASSPLSGKSDTQYF.

This clonotype showed up just a few times. The chain carries TRBV28 and TRBJ2-5, with D uncertain. The CDR3 sequence is 13 residues long. V lost 5 bases, J lost 7 bases, and 14 bases lay in between. In germline, CDR1 is MDHEN, CDR2 SYDVKM. The CDR3 sequence: CASSNPQPGTQYF. CDR3 coding DNA: TGTGCCAGCAGTAACCCGCAACCAGGGACCCAGTACTTC.

This clonotype has only a few counts. V is TRBV20-1 and J is TRBJ2-2, with 10 bases that match TRBD2. Germline assignment: CDR1 DFQATT and CDR2 SNEGSKA (reference sequence). The V and J ends lost 7 bases and 5 bases, in that order; junction bases with no gene match: 10. CDR3 size: 15 residues. This CDR3 reads CSVHSSGSRTGELFF. CDR3 nucleotides: TGCAGTGTCCACTCTAGCGGGAGTCGGACCGGGGAGCTGTTTTTT.

In this sample, this clonotype turned up a few times. J is TRBJ2-3 and V is TRBV7-9; 9 bases map to TRBD2. With V trimmed by 6 bases and J by 3 bases, 7 bases remained unmatched. Germline CDR1 SEHNR, CDR2 FQNEAQ (reference sequence). The CDR3 is 15 amino acids. CDR3 loop: CASRTGTSPTDTQYF. CDR3 DNA sequence: TGTGCCAGCAGGACCGGGACTAGCCCGACAGATACGCAGTATTTT.

This clonotype was detected a few times. CDR3 loop: CASSARTGSYNEQFF. The CDR3 DNA is TGTGCCAGCAGCGCCCGGACTGGCTCCTACAATGAGCAGTTCTTC. The chain is built from TRBV9 and TRBJ2-1, with D maybe TRBD2 (5 bases). Germline lookup yields CDR1 SGDLS and CDR2 YYNGEE. Between the trimmed V and J ends, which lost 3 bases and 0 bases, there was a span of 10 bases. This CDR3 is 15 amino acids long. The full variable domain, rest sourced from reference TRBV9 and TRBJ2-1, is DSGVTQTPKHLITATGQRVTLRCSPRSGDLSVYWYQQSLDQGLQFLIQYYNGEERAKGNILERFSAQQFPDLHSELNLSSLELGDSALYFCASSARTGSYNEQFFGPGTRLTVL.

This clonotype was detected ten times or more. This chain uses TRBV24-1 with TRBJ2-5, with D possibly being TRBD2 (6 bases). V was cut by 5 bases and J by 6 bases, with 9 bases left in between. In germline, CDR1 is KGHDR, CDR2 SFDVKD. This CDR3 contains 12 residues. This CDR3 reads CATSVAGKTQYF. The CDR3 DNA reads TGTGCCACCAGTGTTGCGGGAAAGACCCAGTACTTC.

This clonotype appeared a few times. The rearrangement uses TRBV12-3 or TRBV12-4 and TRBJ2-7; D is possibly TRBD1 or TRBD2 (5 bases each). Trimming left V 3 bases short and J 3 bases short, with 9 bases between. The length of the CDR3 is 13 residues. The CDR3 here is CASSFRGDYEQYF. The CDR3 region has the DNA TGTGCCAGCAGTTTTCGAGGGGACTACGAGCAGTACTTC.

The chain employs TRBV5-5 and TRBJ2-3, with unresolved D. CDR1 and CDR2 (germline): SGHKS, YYEKEE (reference sequence). This CDR3 has 12 amino acids. V lost 0 bases and J lost 6, with 5 bases in between. The CDR3 loop reads CASSLAIDTQYF. DNA for the CDR3: TGTGCCAGCAGCTTGGCGATCGATACGCAGTATTTT.

This rearrangement joins TRBV5-1 to TRBJ1-1; D uncertain. Germline assignment: CDR1 SGHRS and CDR2 YFSETQ. The CDR3 totals 14 residues. The germline V and J ends were trimmed by 0 bases and 4 bases, with 10 bases remaining between them. The CDR3 nucleotides are TGCGCCAGCAGCTTGGCCAGGAGTGTCACTGAAGCTTTCTTT. Amino acid sequence: CASSLARSVTEAFF.

A few counts support this clonotype. V gene TRBV7-8 combines with J gene TRBJ2-1; tentative D call: TRBD2 (6 bases). The CDR3 sequence is 15 residues long. Germline-derived CDR1 and CDR2 are SGHVS and FQNEAQ. Trimming cost V 1 base and J 6 bases, with 13 bases left between them. The CDR3 DNA is TGTGCCAGCAGCTTAGTCGGGGGAAGGGGCAATGAGCAGTTCTTC. It is translated as CASSLVGGRGNEQFF.

This clonotype was seen a handful of times. The chain joins TRBV20-1 to TRBJ2-1; 11 nucleotides align to TRBD2. Germline CDR1 reads DFQATT; CDR2 reads SNEGSKA (reference sequence). The trim removed 1 base at V and 9 bases at J, leaving 11 bases unmatched. CDR3 size: 16 residues. The CDR3 loop reads CSARGASGRWGTEQFF. The DNA of the CDR3 is TGCAGTGCTAGAGGGGCTAGCGGGAGGTGGGGCACTGAGCAGTTCTTC.

This chain joins TRBV5-1 and TRBJ2-3, with a weak D call TRBD1 (6 bases). The ends were cut back, 3 bases at V and 0 bases at J, with 14 bases in the middle. Germline-derived CDR1 and CDR2 are SGHRS and YFSETQ. CDR3 size: 16 residues. The CDR3 DNA reads TGCGCCAGCAGCTGGGGGACAAAAGCTAGCACAGATACGCAGTATTTT. Its protein product is CASSWGTKASTDTQYF. Filled out from reference TRBV5-1 and TRBJ2-3, the complete variable domain reads KAGVTQTPRYLIKTRGQQVTLSCSPISGHRSVSWYQQTPGQGLQFLFEYFSETQRNKGNFPGRFSGRQFSNSRSEMNVSTLELGDSALYLCASSWGTKASTDTQYFGPGTRLTVL.

The genes are TRBV27 and TRBJ1-6; TRBD1 is a possible D gene (5 bases). Trimming took off 10 bases at V and 7 bases at J, with 20 bases between the two ends. In germline, CDR1 is MNHEY, CDR2 SMNVEV (reference sequence). CDR3 size: 15 residues. The CDR3 DNA sequence: TGTGCCACCGCCCACCAAGACAGTCCCAATTCACCCCTCCACTTT. This codes for CATAHQDSPNSPLHF.

This clonotype has just a few counts. The gene calls are TRBV11-2 and TRBJ1-1; no clear D. There are 13 residues in the CDR3. The germline V gene has CDR1 SGHAT and CDR2 FQNNGV. V was cut by 2 bases and J by 4 bases, with 8 bases left in between. The CDR3 DNA reads as TGTGCCAGCAGCTTAACCTGGGGCACTGAAGCTTTCTTT. Its protein product is CASSLTWGTEAFF.